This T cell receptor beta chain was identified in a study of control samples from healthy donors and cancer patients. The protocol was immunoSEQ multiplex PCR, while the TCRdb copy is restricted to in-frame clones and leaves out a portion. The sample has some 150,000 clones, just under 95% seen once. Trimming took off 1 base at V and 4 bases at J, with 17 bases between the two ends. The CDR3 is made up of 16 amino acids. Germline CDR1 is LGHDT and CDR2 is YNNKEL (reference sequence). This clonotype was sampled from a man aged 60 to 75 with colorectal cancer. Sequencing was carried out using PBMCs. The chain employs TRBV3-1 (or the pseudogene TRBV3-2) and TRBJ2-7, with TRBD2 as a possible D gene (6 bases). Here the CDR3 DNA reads TGTGCCAGCAGCCAAGTGGAGGGTACAACCTTTTACGAGCAGTACTTC. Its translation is CASSQVEGTTFYEQYF.